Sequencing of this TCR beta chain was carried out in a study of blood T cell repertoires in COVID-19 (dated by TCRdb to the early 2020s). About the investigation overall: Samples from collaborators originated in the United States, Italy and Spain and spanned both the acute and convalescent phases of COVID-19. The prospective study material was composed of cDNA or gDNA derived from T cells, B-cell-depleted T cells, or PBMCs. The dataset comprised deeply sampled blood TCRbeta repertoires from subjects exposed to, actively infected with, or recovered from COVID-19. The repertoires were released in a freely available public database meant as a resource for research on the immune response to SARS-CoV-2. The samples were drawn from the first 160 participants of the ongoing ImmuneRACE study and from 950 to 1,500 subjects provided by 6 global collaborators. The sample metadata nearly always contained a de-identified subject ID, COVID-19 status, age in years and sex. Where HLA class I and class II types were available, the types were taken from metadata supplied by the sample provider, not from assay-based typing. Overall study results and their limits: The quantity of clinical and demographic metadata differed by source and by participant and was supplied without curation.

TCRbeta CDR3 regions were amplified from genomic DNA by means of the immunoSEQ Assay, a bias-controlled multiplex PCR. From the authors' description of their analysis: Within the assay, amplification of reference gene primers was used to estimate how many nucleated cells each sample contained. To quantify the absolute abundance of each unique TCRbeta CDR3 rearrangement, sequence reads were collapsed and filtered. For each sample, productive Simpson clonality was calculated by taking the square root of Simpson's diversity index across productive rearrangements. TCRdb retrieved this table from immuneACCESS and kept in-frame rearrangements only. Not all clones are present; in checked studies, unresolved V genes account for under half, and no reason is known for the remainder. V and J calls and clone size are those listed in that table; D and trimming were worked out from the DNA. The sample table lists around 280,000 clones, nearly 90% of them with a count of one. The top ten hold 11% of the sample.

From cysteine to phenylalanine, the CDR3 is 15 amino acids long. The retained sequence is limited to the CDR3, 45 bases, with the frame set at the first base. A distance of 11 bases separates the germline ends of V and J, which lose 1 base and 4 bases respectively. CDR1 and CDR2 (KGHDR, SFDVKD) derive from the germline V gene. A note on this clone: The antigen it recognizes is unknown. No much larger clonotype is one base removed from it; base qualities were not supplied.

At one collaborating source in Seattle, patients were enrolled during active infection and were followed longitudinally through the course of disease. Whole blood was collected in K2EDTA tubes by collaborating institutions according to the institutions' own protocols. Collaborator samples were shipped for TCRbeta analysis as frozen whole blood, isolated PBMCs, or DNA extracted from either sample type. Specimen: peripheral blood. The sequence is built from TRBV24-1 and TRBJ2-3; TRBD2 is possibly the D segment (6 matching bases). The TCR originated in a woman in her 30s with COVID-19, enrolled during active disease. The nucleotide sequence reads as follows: TGTGCCACCAGTGATTTAACTAGCTTCTCAGATACGCAGTATTTT. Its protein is CATSDLTSFSDTQYF.